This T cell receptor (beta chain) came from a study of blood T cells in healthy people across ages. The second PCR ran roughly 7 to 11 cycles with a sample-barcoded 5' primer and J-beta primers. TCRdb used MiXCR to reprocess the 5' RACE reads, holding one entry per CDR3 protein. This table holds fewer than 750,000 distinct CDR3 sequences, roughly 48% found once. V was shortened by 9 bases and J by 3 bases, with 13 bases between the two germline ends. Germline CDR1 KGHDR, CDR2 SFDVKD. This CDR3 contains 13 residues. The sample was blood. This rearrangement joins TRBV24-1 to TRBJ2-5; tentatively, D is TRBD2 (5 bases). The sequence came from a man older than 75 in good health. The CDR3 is CATGGPAEETQYF. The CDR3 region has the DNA TGTGCCACCGGAGGACCAGCGGAAGAGACCCAGTACTTC.